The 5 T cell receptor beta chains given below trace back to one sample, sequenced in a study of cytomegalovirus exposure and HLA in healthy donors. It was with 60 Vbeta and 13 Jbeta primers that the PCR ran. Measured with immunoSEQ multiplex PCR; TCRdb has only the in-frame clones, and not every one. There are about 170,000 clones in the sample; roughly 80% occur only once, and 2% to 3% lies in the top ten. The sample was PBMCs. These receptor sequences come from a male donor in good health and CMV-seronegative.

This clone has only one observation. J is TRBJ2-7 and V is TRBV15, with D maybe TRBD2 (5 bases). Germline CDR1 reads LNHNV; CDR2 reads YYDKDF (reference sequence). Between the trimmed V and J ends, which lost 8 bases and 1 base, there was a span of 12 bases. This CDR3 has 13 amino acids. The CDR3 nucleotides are TGTGCCACCTCCTCCGGGGTATCCTACGAGCAGTACTTC. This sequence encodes CATSSGVSYEQYF.

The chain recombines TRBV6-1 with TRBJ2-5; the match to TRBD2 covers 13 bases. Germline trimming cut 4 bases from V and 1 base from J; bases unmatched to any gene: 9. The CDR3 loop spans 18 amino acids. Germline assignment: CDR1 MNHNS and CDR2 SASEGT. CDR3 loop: CASSGTSGRGSGQETQYF. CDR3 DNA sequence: TGTGCCAGCAGTGGGACTAGCGGGAGAGGATCGGGCCAAGAGACCCAGTACTTC.

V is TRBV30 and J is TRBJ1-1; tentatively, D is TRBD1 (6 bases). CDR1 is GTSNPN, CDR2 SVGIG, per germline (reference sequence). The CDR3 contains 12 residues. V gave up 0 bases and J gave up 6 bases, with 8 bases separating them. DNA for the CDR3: TGTGCCTGGAGTGTACAGGGCCCTGAAGCTTTCTTT. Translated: CAWSVQGPEAFF.

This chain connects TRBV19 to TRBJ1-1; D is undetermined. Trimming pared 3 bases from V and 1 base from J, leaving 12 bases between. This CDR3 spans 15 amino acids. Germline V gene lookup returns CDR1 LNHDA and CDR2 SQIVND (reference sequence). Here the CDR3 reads CASSMRKEPNTEAFF. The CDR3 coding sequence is TGTGCCAGTAGTATGAGGAAGGAGCCGAACACTGAAGCTTTCTTT.

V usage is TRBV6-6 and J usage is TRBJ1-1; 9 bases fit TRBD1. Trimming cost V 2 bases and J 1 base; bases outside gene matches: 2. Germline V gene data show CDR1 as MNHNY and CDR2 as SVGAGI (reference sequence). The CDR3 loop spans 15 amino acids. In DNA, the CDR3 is TGTGCCAGCAGTTACGGGGGACAGGGGAACACTGAAGCTTTCTTT. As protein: CASSYGGQGNTEAFF.